This TCR beta chain was profiled in a study of cytomegalovirus exposure and HLA in healthy donors. The study's findings and limits: It was reportedly the case that the classifier diagnosed cytomegalovirus status with high specificity and sensitivity.

Trimming pared 5 bases from V and 5 bases from J, leaving 13 bases between. Germline CDR1 and CDR2: SEHNR and FQNEAQ (reference sequence). This CDR3 comprises 14 residues. Use of 60 Vbeta and 13 Jbeta primers characterized the PCR. Generated by immunoSEQ multiplex PCR, the TCRdb table keeps only in-frame clones and is missing some. The sample lists about 150,000 clones; under 80% were seen once. Remarks on this clone: Its target is unknown.

The receptor comes from a man younger than 40 in good health and CMV-seronegative. The chain links TRBV7-9 to TRBJ1-5; possibly TRBD1 for D (5 bases). Source material: PBMCs. This chain's CDR3 is CASSPSGADQPQHF. The CDR3, as DNA: TGTGCCAGCAGCCCAAGCGGGGCAGATCAGCCCCAGCATTTT.